These 15 T cell receptor beta chains were sequenced from one sample in a study of blood T cells in healthy people across ages. The use of a sample-barcoded 5' primer and a J-beta primer mix characterized a second PCR of 7 to 11 cycles. TCRdb re-derived calls from the 5' RACE reads in MiXCR, one entry per CDR3 protein. The data show approximately 1.5 million distinct CDR3 sequences, with under 55% seen just once and about 3.8% held by the top ten. The sequencing input was blood. The receptor source for this set is a woman aged 18-30 years in good health.

This sequence joins TRBV27 and TRBJ2-7; TRBD1 aligns across 10 bases. Germline trimming cut 3 bases from V and 6 bases from J; bases unmatched to any gene: 11. This CDR3 contains 16 residues. Germline-derived CDR1 and CDR2 are MNHEY and SMNVEV (reference sequence). Here the CDR3 DNA reads TGTGCCAGCAGTTTGACCTACGGGACAGGGGACCGCGAGCAGTACTTC. This translates into CASSLTYGTGDREQYF.

The genes are TRBV9 and TRBJ2-1; the D gene could be TRBD1 or TRBD2 (5 bases each). V lost 4 bases and J lost 2, with 13 bases in between. The CDR3 totals 15 residues. CDR1 and CDR2 (germline): SGDLS, YYNGEE. Here the CDR3 reads CASSKGTTPYNEQFF. CDR3 in DNA: TGTGCCAGCAGCAAGGGGACCACCCCCTACAATGAGCAGTTCTTC.

This clonotype has just a few counts. This chain joins TRBV2 and TRBJ2-5; D might be TRBD1 (6 bases). The germline gives CDR1 SNHLY, CDR2 FYNNEI. This CDR3 contains 15 residues. V was shortened by 4 bases and J by 9 bases, with 21 bases between the two germline ends. The CDR3 sequence is CASSGMPGENLAQYF. As DNA, the CDR3 is TGTGCCAGCAGTGGTATGCCAGGGGAGAATCTGGCCCAGTACTTC.

In this sample, this clonotype turned up a few times. The chain uses TRBV4-1 and TRBJ1-4, with TRBD1 as a possible D gene (6 bases). Trimming pared 3 bases from V and 6 bases from J, leaving 14 bases between. The CDR3 has 15 residues. CDR1 and CDR2 from the germline V gene are MGHRA and YSYEKL. CDR3 in DNA: TGCGCCAGCAGCCATTGGGGCCGGACAGATGAAAAACTGTTTTTT. Translation: CASSHWGRTDEKLFF.

The chain employs TRBV24-1 and TRBJ2-2, with TRBD1 matching over 11 bases. The CDR3 runs 17 residues. CDR1 and CDR2 (germline): KGHDR, SFDVKD. Trimming removed 0 bases from V and 3 bases from J; junction bases left unmatched: 2. CDR3 residues: CATSDLRTGGHTGELFF. The CDR3 DNA sequence: TGTGCCACCAGTGATTTGCGGACAGGGGGCCACACCGGGGAGCTGTTTTTT.

This chain connects TRBV29-1 to TRBJ2-1, with D perhaps matching TRBD2 (7 bases). This CDR3 comprises 12 residues. Germline assignment: CDR1 SQVTM and CDR2 ANQGSEA. The CDR3 region has the DNA TGCACGGGGAGGGGGGGTTACAATGAGCAGTTCTTC. Translated: CTGRGGYNEQFF.

The sample holds a few counts of this clonotype. V and J are TRBV6-5 and TRBJ1-1; weak D call: TRBD1 (6 bases). V lost 0 bases to trimming and J lost 5 bases, with 13 bases between them. This CDR3 is 15 amino acids long. The germline V gene has CDR1 MNHEY and CDR2 SVGAGI. CDR3: CASSYSLRGETEAFF. DNA of the CDR3: TGTGCCAGCAGTTACTCCCTCAGGGGAGAGACTGAAGCTTTCTTT.

The chain uses TRBV7-8 and TRBJ2-1; tentatively, D is TRBD2 (6 bases). CDR3 length: 16 residues. CDR1 and CDR2 (germline): SGHVS, FQNEAQ. Trimming removed 3 bases at V and 3 bases at J, with 15 bases between. Here the CDR3 reads CASSFPLGGIYNEQFF. DNA for the CDR3: TGTGCCAGCAGCTTCCCCCTTGGCGGGATCTACAATGAGCAGTTCTTC.

The genes are TRBV28 and TRBJ2-3, with D possibly being TRBD2 (7 bases). The CDR3 extends over 14 amino acids. The germline V gene encodes CDR1 MDHEN and CDR2 SYDVKM. The germline V and J ends were trimmed by 10 bases and 10 bases, with 24 bases remaining between them. In DNA, the CDR3 is TGTGCCACCATCGAAGGGGGAGGGGACGATGCGCAGTATTTT. Protein product: CATIEGGGDDAQYF.

The rearrangement uses TRBV7-2 and TRBJ2-3, with 7 bases fitting TRBD2. The V gene's germline CDR1 is SGHTA and CDR2 FQGNSA. The V gene end was trimmed by 4 bases and the J gene end by 4 bases; junction bases not matched to a gene: 5. The length of the CDR3 is 14 residues. CDR3 region: CASSYGLVADTQYF. The DNA of the CDR3 is TGTGCCAGCAGCTACGGACTAGTGGCAGATACGCAGTATTTT.

As for this clonotype: Germline and junction disagree at one end, which may indicate a read error. V gene TRBV7-7 combines with J gene TRBJ2-5; 8 nucleotides match TRBD2. The CDR3 is made up of 15 amino acids. Germline V gene lookup returns CDR1 SSHAT and CDR2 FNYEAQ (reference sequence). The CDR3 region has the DNA TGTGCTAGCAGCCCGGGGGGGGCATACCAAGAGACCCAGTACTTC. This codes for CASSPGGAYQETQYF.

The CDR3: CSAGPLPGGTQYF. Written as DNA, the CDR3 is TGCAGTGCTGGACCCCTCCCAGGCGGTACGCAGTATTTT. This rearrangement joins TRBV20-1 to TRBJ2-3; D ambiguous. Germline-derived CDR1 and CDR2 are DFQATT and SNEGSKA (reference sequence). This CDR3 has 13 amino acids. V was clipped by 5 bases and J by 8 bases, with 17 bases between them.

This clonotype occurred a few times. This rearrangement joins TRBV7-2 to TRBJ2-5; D may be TRBD2 (6 bases). Germline V gene data show CDR1 as SGHTA and CDR2 as FQGNSA. Trimming cost V 8 bases and J 3 bases, with 19 bases left between them. CDR3 length equals 15 residues. The CDR3 DNA reads TGTGCCAGCGCAAACTGGGGCAGGGAGGAAGAGACCCAGTACTTC. It yields the protein CASANWGREEETQYF.

This clonotype was seen a few times. This chain links TRBV20-1 with TRBJ2-3; no clear D. Trimming took off 6 bases at V and 2 bases at J, with 21 bases between the two ends. Looked up from germline, CDR1 is DFQATT and CDR2 is SNEGSKA (reference sequence). This CDR3 spans 16 amino acids. The CDR3 reads CSARKVAITNTDTQYF. CDR3 bases: TGCAGTGCCCGCAAAGTAGCAATCACGAACACAGATACGCAGTATTTT.

The rearrangement joins TRBV6-2 or TRBV6-3 to TRBJ2-4; the match to TRBD1 covers 8 bases. With the DNA end fitting TRBJ2-7 better, the J assignment may be wrong. Looked up from germline, CDR1 is MNHEY and CDR2 is SVGEGT. The CDR3 is 16 residues long. The CDR3 DNA sequence: TGTGCCAGCAGATCCCTCGGGACAGGTCGTTCCTACGAGCAGTACTTC. This codes for CASRSLGTGRSYEQYF.